A selection of T cell receptor beta chains follows, all from one sample in a study of breast tumors, draining lymph nodes, adjacent tissues. One entry per CDR3 protein, called by TCRdb with MiXCR from the multiplex PCR reads. Altogether 150,000 to 200,000 distinct CDR3 sequences are present, 33% being singletons, with the ten largest covering less than 4%. The sequencing input was axillary lymph node tissue. The receptors stem from a female donor with breast cancer. Some clones in this sample may be carry-over from other donors' samples. Each CDR3 is given with its conserved first and last residue. Each record gives: J gene, D gene, clone size, V gene, CDR3 DNA, CDR3 protein. A D gene is named only where the DNA matches it firmly. Not all rows give a size; the values are once, few, many and, for expanded clones, a class.

TRBJ2-7 | - | many | TRBV18 | TGTGCCAGCTCACCAGGACAGAGCTCCTACGAGCAGTACTTC | CASSPGQSSYEQYF
TRBJ1-2 | TRBD1 | - | TRBV2 | TGTGCCAGCAGTGAATTGGGACAGGGCTCTGGCTACACCTTC | CASSELGQGSGYTF
TRBJ2-7 | TRBD1 | many | TRBV28 | TGTGCCAGCAGAAGACAGGGGCGAATACACGAGCAGTACTTC | CASRRQGRIHEQYF
TRBJ2-7 | TRBD2 | many | TRBV6-5 | TGTGCCAGCAGTTATATCGGGACTAGCGGGAGATACGAGCAGTACTTC | CASSYIGTSGRYEQYF
TRBJ1-4 | TRBD1 | once | TRBV7-9 | TGTGCCAGCAGCTGGAACAGGGGAGATACTGAAAAACTGTTTTTT | CASSWNRGDTEKLFF
TRBJ2-1 | - | many | TRBV7-8 | TGTGCCAGCAGCCAGGGTGGTCCCAATGAGCAGTTCTTC | CASSQGGPNEQFF
TRBJ2-7 | - | many | TRBV9 | TGTGCCAGCAGCGTAGGGGACGGAAGCTCCTACGAGCAGTACTTC | CASSVGDGSSYEQYF
TRBJ1-1 | - | - | TRBV28 | TGTGCCAGCGCCCCCGGTAGCGAGGGTGAAGCTTTCTTT | CASAPGSEGEAFF
TRBJ1-1 | - | - | TRBV11-2 | TGTGCCAGCAGCTCCTATGGGCCCCGATTTAGAAGCACTGAAGCTTTCTTT | CASSSYGPRFRSTEAFF
TRBJ1-3 | - | many | TRBV3-1 | TGTGCCAGCAGCCAGGGGGGAGCTGGAAACACCATATATTTT | CASSQGGAGNTIYF
TRBJ2-7 | TRBD2 | - | TRBV4-3 | TGCGCCAGCAGCCAAGGGTCCGGGACTAGCGTTCCCTACGGGCAGTACTTC | CASSQGSGTSVPYGQYF
TRBJ1-4 | TRBD1 | many | TRBV11-2 | TGTGCCAGCAGCTTAACTCCGGGACAGCAGAATGAAAAACTGTTTTTT | CASSLTPGQQNEKLFF
TRBJ1-1 | - | few | TRBV7-2 | TGTGCCAGCACCTTCGAGGCGTCGAACACTGAAGCTTTCTTT | CASTFEASNTEAFF
TRBJ2-7 | TRBD2 | many | TRBV5-1 | TGCGCCAGCAGCTTGGAGCCTAGCGGTTCCTACGAGCAGTACTTC | CASSLEPSGSYEQYF
TRBJ2-1 | TRBD2 | many | TRBV7-2 | TGTGCCAGCAGCCTTTCTAGCGGGAGTTGGTACAATGAGCAGTTCTTC | CASSLSSGSWYNEQFF
TRBJ2-6 | - | - | TRBV7-2 | - | CASAGVAVEQFFGPNVLTF
TRBJ2-1 | - | many | TRBV5-1 | TGCGCCAGCAGCTTGGCCCCGGTAGCGTATGATGAGCAGTTCTTC | CASSLAPVAYDEQFF
TRBJ1-1 | - | - | TRBV20-1 | TGCAGTGCTAGAGATCCTAGGTGGAGCACTGAAGCTTTCTTT | CSARDPRWSTEAFF
TRBJ2-7 | - | many | TRBV19 | TGTGCCAGTAGTATAGGGGGCGGGATCTCCTACGAGCAGTACTTC | CASSIGGGISYEQYF
TRBJ2-5 | - | - | TRBV20-1 | TGCAGTGCCCTGAGAGGGGGTAGTGAGACCCAGTACTTC | CSALRGGSETQYF
TRBJ2-7 | TRBD2 | many | TRBV10-3 | TGTGCCATCAGCCCTCTAGCGGCGCGCTCCTACGAGCAGTACTTC | CAISPLAARSYEQYF
TRBJ2-5 | TRBD2 | - | TRBV6-5 | TGTGCCAGCAGTCACGTGACTAGCGGAGAGACCCAGTACTTC | CASSHVTSGETQYF
TRBJ1-4 | - | many | TRBV13 | TGTGCCAGCAGCTTAGGGGGGGGTGAAAAACTGTTTTTT | CASSLGGGEKLFF
TRBJ2-3 | - | - | TRBV12-5 | TGTGCTAGTGGCCCCGATCGGGGGGCGGGTTCAGATACGCAGTATTTT | CASGPDRGAGSDTQYF
TRBJ2-7 | TRBD2 | - | TRBV7-8 | TGTGCCAGCAGCTTTCCGGGACTAGCGATCTACGAGCAGTACTTC | CASSFPGLAIYEQYF
TRBJ2-2 | - | many | TRBV3-1 | TGTGCCAGCTGCAGGGTGGGGGCCGGGGAGCTGTTTTTT | CASCRVGAGELFF
TRBJ1-1 | - | - | TRBV5-1 | TGCGCCAGCAGTGCAACCGGGACGGGAACTGAAGCTTTCTTT | CASSATGTGTEAFF
TRBJ2-3 | - | - | TRBV20-1 | TGCAGTGCCAGTAGTCTGGGACACACAGATACGCAGTATTTT | CSASSLGHTDTQYF
TRBJ2-2 | - | many | TRBV6-2/TRBV6-3 | TGTGCCAGCAGTTACCTGAACACCGGGGAGCTGTTTTTT | CASSYLNTGELFF
TRBJ2-7 | - | many | TRBV28 | TGTGCCAGCAGGGGGGGCGGACTCTCCTACGAGCAGTACTTC | CASRGGGLSYEQYF
TRBJ2-1 | - | - | TRBV6-6 | TGTGCCAGCAGTTATGAAGGATACAATGAGCAGTTCTTC | CASSYEGYNEQFF
TRBJ2-7 | - | - | TRBV12-3/TRBV12-4 | TGTGCCAGCAGGGCCGCCCCGCCTCCCTACGTGCAGTACTTC | CASRAAPPPYVQYF
TRBJ1-2 | - | many | TRBV4-3 | TGCGCCAGCAGCCAAGATTTAATGGTGGCCTCGAACGGCTACACCTTC | CASSQDLMVASNGYTF
TRBJ2-5 | TRBD2 | - | TRBV10-3 | TGTGCCATCAGTGAGTCGGGCGGGAGCGTCCTGGGAGAGACCCAGTACTTC | CAISESGGSVLGETQYF
TRBJ2-2 | TRBD2 | many | TRBV5-1 | TGCGCCAGCAGCAGGCGCGGGGGGGCCACGAACACCGGGGAGCTGTTTTTT | CASSRRGGATNTGELFF
TRBJ1-6 | TRBD1 | many | TRBV7-3 | TGTGCCAGCAGCGTAACAGGGGACTCCTATAATTCACCCCTCCACTTT | CASSVTGDSYNSPLHF
TRBJ1-6 | - | many | TRBV6-5 | TGTGCCAGCAGTTACGGGGAATTCAATTCACCCCTCCACTTT | CASSYGEFNSPLHF
TRBJ2-1 | TRBD1 | many | TRBV15 | TGTGCCACCAGGACAGGGGCGCGGTTAGTATCCTACAATGAGCAGTTCTTC | CATRTGARLVSYNEQFF
TRBJ1-2 | - | many | TRBV6-5 | TGTGCCAGCAGTTACTCCCGGGTGGCGACAAAGTGTGGCTACACCTTC | CASSYSRVATKCGYTF
TRBJ1-2 | - | once | TRBV20-1 | TGCAGTGCTAGTCGGACTAACTATGGCTACACCTTC | CSASRTNYGYTF
TRBJ2-1 | TRBD2 | - | TRBV12-3/TRBV12-4 | TGTGCCAGCAGCCGCCTAGCGGGAAGTAGGGATGAGCAGTTCTTC | CASSRLAGSRDEQFF
TRBJ1-5 | - | - | TRBV7-7 | TGTGCCAGCAGCTCCCGGGGACAGCCCCAGCATTTT | CASSSRGQPQHF
TRBJ1-4 | TRBD1 | - | TRBV10-3 | TGTGCCTACCGGCTGGCGGGACAGGGGGCGGAAAAACTGTTTTTT | CAYRLAGQGAEKLFF
TRBJ2-5 | TRBD2 | - | TRBV5-4 | TGTGCCAGCAGCCAAGGACTAGCGAGAGGTCGGCAAGAGACCCAGTACTTC | CASSQGLARGRQETQYF